The source of this TCR beta chain is a study of blood T cell repertoires in COVID-19. Study context: Specimens from acute and convalescent COVID-19 originated in the United States, Italy and Spain. T cells, B-cell-depleted T cells, or PBMCs provided the cDNA or gDNA that served as material.

Original processing notes: Quantification of nucleated cells was approximated via reference gene primer amplification. Data came from immunoSEQ multiplex PCR; TCRdb stores just in-frame clones and leaves some out. V, J and clone size derive from that table, while D and trimming were established from the DNA sequence. This sample has approximately 320,000 clones; 65% to 90% occur once, and the top ten carry just over 7%. The CDR3 has 17 amino acids. The junction had 14 bases not matched to a gene; V was cut back by 1 base and J by 4 bases. Germline CDR1 reads SGHRS; CDR2 reads YFSETQ. The specimen sequenced was peripheral blood. This clonotype was sampled from a human donor in a cohort sampled during active COVID-19. This chain connects TRBV5-1 to TRBJ2-7; 7 nucleotides align to TRBD1. CDR3 in amino acids: CASSLQPRDSGIYEQYF. CDR3 nucleotides: TGCGCCAGCAGCTTGCAACCCCGGGACAGTGGGATATACGAGCAGTACTTC.